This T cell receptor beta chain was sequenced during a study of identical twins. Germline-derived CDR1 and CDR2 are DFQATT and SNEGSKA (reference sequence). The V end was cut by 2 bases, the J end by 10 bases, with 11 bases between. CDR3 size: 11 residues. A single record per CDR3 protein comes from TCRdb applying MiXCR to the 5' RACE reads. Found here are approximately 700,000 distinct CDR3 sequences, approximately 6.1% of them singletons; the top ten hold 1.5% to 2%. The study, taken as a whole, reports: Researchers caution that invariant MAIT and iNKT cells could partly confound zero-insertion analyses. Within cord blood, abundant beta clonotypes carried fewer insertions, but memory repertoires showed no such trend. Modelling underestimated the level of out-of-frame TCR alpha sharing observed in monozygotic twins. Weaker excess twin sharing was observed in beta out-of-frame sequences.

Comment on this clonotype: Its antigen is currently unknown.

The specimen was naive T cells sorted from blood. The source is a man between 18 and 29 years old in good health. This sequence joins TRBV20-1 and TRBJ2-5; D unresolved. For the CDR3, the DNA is TGCAGTGCTAGACCCCAGGACCACCAGTACTTC. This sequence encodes CSARPQDHQYF.